A single T cell receptor beta chain is shown here with its context. The antigen is not known. Each gene name is a mouse one. Read coverage stops 1 residue before the CDR3 terminus; the germline J gene supplies the remainder. The method was immunoSEQ multiplex PCR; TCRdb's version includes in-frame clones alone and lacks a portion of them. The table has approximately 20,000 clones, around 70% seen once. These data are taken from a study of tissue T cells after allogeneic stem cell transplantation. Study results and limitations: In patients and mice, blood and spleen missed much of tissue repertoire.

Trimming cost V 1 base and J 0 bases; bases outside gene matches: 3. CDR1 and CDR2 from the germline V gene are SNHLY and FYNGKV (reference sequence). This CDR3 contains 16 residues. Sequenced: blood. The source of this sequence is a female BALB/c mouse in good health. MHC haplotype: H2-d. The gene calls are TRBV3 and TRBJ1-3; 7 bases agree with TRBD1. The CDR3 loop reads CASSLDRGDSGNTLYF. The CDR3 DNA, read in part, is TGTGCCAGCAGCTTAGACAGGGGAGATTCTGGAAATACGCTCTAT.